These T cell receptor beta chains were read from a single sample in a study of regulatory T cells in long-lasting Graves disease. TCRdb independently ran MiXCR on the multiplex PCR reads; one entry per CDR3 protein. The sample includes approximately 470,000 distinct CDR3 sequences, roughly 15% seen only once; the top ten take 10% to 15%. The sample was also reused in another study, on T cells in Graves' hyperthyroidism and ophthalmopathy.

Sequencing used peripheral blood mononuclear cells (PBMCs), obtained at new diagnosis, from a patient treated with antithyroid drugs. These receptors were obtained from a man between 35 and 55 years old with Graves disease. The CDR3 runs from the conserved cysteine through the conserved F or W. D genes are given only for firm matches. Size tells how often a clone was seen, or its class if it is expanded.

len,j_gene,abundance,v_gene,d_gene,CDR3aa,CDR3nt
15,TRBJ2-7,many,TRBV28,.,CASSFRDRRGREQYF,TGTGCCAGCAGTTTCAGAGACAGGAGGGGACGCGAGCAGTACTTC
12,TRBJ2-1,many,TRBV28,.,CAIKGQGDEQFF,TGTGCCATAAAGGGCCAGGGCGATGAGCAGTTCTTC
13,TRBJ2-1,many,TRBV3-1,.,CASSQIRGGEQFF,TGTGCCAGCAGCCAAATTCGGGGAGGTGAGCAGTTCTTC
16,TRBJ2-7,many,TRBV11-2,.,CASSLMSGTLTYEQYF,TGTGCCAGCAGCTTAATGTCCGGAACCCTTACCTACGAGCAGTACTTC
12,TRBJ2-2,many,TRBV28,.,CASRVLSGELFF,TGTGCCAGCAGAGTATTGAGCGGGGAGCTGTTTTTT
13,TRBJ2-2,many,TRBV29-1,.,CSVSKTNTGELFF,TGCAGCGTGTCCAAAACGAACACCGGGGAGCTGTTTTTT
17,TRBJ2-5,many,TRBV7-9,TRBD2,CASSLAASGRGRETQYF,TGTGCCAGCAGCTTAGCGGCGAGCGGGAGGGGAAGGGAGACCCAGTACTTC
14,TRBJ1-3,many,TRBV2,.,CASSESETGNTIYF,TGTGCCAGCAGTGAATCGGAAACTGGAAACACCATATATTTT
14,TRBJ1-5,many,TRBV12-3/TRBV12-4,.,CASSRTANNQPQHF,TGTGCCAGCAGTCGGACGGCAAACAATCAGCCCCAGCATTTT
17,TRBJ2-3,many,TRBV11-2,TRBD2,CASSLGASGSGTDTQYF,TGTGCCAGCAGCTTAGGTGCTAGCGGGAGCGGCACAGATACGCAGTATTTT